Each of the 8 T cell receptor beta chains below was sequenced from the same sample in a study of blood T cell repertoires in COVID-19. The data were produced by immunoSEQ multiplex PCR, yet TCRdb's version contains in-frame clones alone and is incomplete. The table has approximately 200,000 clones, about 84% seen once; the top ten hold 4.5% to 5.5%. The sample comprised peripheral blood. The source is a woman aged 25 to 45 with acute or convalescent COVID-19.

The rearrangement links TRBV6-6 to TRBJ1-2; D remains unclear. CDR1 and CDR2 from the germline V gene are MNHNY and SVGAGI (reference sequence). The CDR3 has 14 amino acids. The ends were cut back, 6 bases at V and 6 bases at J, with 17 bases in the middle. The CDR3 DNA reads TGTGCCAGCAGATTTTTAGACCGGGAGGATGGCTACACCTTC. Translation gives CASRFLDREDGYTF.

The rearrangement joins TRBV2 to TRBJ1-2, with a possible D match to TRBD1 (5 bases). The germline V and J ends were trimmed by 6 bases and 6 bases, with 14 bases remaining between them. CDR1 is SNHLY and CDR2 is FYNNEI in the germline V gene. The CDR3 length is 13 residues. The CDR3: CASREGRGDGYTF. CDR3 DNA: TGTGCCAGCAGGGAGGGACGCGGGGATGGCTACACCTTC.

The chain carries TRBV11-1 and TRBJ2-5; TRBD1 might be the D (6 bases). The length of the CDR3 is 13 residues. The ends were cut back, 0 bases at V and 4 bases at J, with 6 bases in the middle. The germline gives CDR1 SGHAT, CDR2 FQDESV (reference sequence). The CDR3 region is CASSLAGGETQYF. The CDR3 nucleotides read TGTGCCAGCAGCTTAGCAGGGGGAGAGACCCAGTACTTC. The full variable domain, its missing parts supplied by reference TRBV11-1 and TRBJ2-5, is EAEVAQSPRYKITEKSQAVAFWCDPISGHATLYWYRQILGQGPELLVQFQDESVVDDSQLPKDRFSAERLKGVDSTLKIQPAELGDSAMYLCASSLAGGETQYFGPGTRLLVL.

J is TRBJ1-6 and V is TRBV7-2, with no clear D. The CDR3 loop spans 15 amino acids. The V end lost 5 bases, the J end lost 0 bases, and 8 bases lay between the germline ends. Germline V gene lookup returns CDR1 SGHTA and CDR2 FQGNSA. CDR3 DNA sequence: TGTGCCAGCAGCCCACGGAGCTCCTATAATTCACCCCTCCACTTT. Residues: CASSPRSSYNSPLHF. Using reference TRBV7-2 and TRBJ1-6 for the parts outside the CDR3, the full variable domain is GAGVSQSPSNKVTEKGKDVELRCDPISGHTALYWYRQSLGQGLEFLIYFQGNSAPDKSGLPSDRFSAERTGGSVSTLTIQRTQQEDSAVYLCASSPRSSYNSPLHFGNGTRLTVT.

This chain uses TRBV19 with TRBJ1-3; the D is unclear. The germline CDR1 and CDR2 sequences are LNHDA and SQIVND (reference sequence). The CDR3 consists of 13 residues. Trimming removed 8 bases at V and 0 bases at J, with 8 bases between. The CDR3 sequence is CASGRGSGNTIYF. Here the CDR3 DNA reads TGTGCCAGTGGCAGAGGCTCTGGAAACACCATATATTTT. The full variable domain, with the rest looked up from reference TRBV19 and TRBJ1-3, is DGGITQSPKYLFRKEGQNVTLSCEQNLNHDAMYWYRQDPGQGLRLIYYSQIVNDFQKGDIAEGYSVSREKKESFPLTVTSAQKNPTAFYLCASGRGSGNTIYFGEGSWLTVV.

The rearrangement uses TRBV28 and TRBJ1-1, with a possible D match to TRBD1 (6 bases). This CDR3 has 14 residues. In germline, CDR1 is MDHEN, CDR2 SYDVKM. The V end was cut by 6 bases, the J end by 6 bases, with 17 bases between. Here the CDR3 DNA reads TGTGCCAGCAGCTATACAGGGCCCAAGGCTGAAGCTTTCTTT. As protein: CASSYTGPKAEAFF.

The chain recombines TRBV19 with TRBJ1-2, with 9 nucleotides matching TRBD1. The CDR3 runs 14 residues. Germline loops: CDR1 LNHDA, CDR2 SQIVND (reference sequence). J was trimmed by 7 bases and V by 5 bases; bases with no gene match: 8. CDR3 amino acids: CASSYRTGDFGYTF. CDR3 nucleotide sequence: TGTGCCAGTAGTTATCGGACAGGGGATTTTGGCTACACCTTC.

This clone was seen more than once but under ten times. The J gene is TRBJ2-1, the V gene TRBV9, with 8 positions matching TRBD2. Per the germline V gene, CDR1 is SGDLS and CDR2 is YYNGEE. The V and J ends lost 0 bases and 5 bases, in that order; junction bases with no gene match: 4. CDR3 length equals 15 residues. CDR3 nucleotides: TGTGCCAGCAGCGTAGGGGGGACTAGTAACAATGAGCAGTTCTTC. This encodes CASSVGGTSNNEQFF.